Shown below are 5 T cell receptor beta chains from a single sample sequenced in a study of blood T cell repertoires in COVID-19. Assay used: immunoSEQ multiplex PCR; TCRdb lists only in-frame clones, some missing. This sample yields 250,000 to 350,000 clones, of which approximately 85% are seen a single time; 3.5% to 5.5% belongs to the top ten. Source material: PBMCs or T cells enriched from blood (not recorded which). These receptor sequences come from a woman in her 30s who had recovered from COVID-19.

This clone was observed once. The chain joins TRBV7-9 to TRBJ2-5; D remains unclear. The CDR3 contains 15 residues. Germline CDR1 is SEHNR and CDR2 is FQNEAQ (reference sequence). The V end was cut by 5 bases, the J end by 3 bases, with 16 bases between. Here the CDR3 DNA reads TGTGCCAGCAGCCCTTCAATTCCCCTAAAAGAGACCCAGTACTTC. Translating it yields CASSPSIPLKETQYF.

The gene calls are TRBV9 and TRBJ2-2; no clear D gene. Trimming took 1 base from V and 0 from J, leaving 4 bases between them. Per germline, CDR1 SGDLS and CDR2 YYNGEE. This CDR3 region has 14 residues. The DNA of the CDR3 is TGTGCCAGCAGCGTATTAGCGAACACCGGGGAGCTGTTTTTT. This translates into CASSVLANTGELFF.

About this clone: One junction end disagrees with the germline gene, perhaps due to a read error. The chain carries TRBV27 and TRBJ1-2; 9 nucleotides agree with TRBD1. The CDR3 runs to 15 residues. CDR1 MNHEY and CDR2 SMNVEV come from the germline V gene (reference sequence). The CDR3 DNA is TGTGCCAGCAGTATATCCGGGACAGGGTTATGGGGCTACACCTTC. As protein: CASSISGTGLWGYTF.

The rearrangement links TRBV27 to TRBJ1-1; a weak D match, TRBD1 (6 bases). Trimming stripped 4 bases from V and 5 bases from J, with 32 bases between. The length of the CDR3 is 20 residues. Per germline, CDR1 MNHEY and CDR2 SMNVEV (reference sequence). The CDR3 region has the DNA TGTGCCAGCAGTTCGTACCGGGACATCGGTACGGCCGTAGGAAAGACTGAAGCTTTCTTT. This gives the protein CASSSYRDIGTAVGKTEAFF.

The chain couples TRBV7-2 to TRBJ1-5, with 8 bases fitting TRBD1. V was clipped by 2 bases and J by 4 bases; unmatched bases: 7. The CDR3 loop spans 16 amino acids. The germline V gene encodes CDR1 SGHTA and CDR2 FQGNSA. In nucleotides, the CDR3 is TGTGCCAGCAGCTTATATAATACAGGGGGAAATCAGCCCCAGCATTTT. This gives the protein CASSLYNTGGNQPQHF.